This TCR beta chain stems from a study of metastatic and nonmetastatic thyroid tumors. About the study: Malignant thyroid and benign thyroid patients provided blood and tumor or nodule tissue whose repertoires were compared.

V lost 5 bases to trimming and J lost 0 bases; unmatched junction nucleotides: 4. Germline V gene sequence: CDR1 SGHVS, CDR2 FQNEAQ. The CDR3 contains 15 residues. This clone has a count of ten or more. As processed by the authors: A classifier of distant metastasis in papillary thyroid cancer was built from CDR3 differences (across clinicopathological groups). TCRdb re-called clones from the PCR reads using MiXCR. These V and J calls derive from TCRdb rather than the authors' analysis. The sample has 30,000 to 35,000 clones, about a fifth seen once. No treatment of any kind had been given to any patient before thyroid surgery.

Sequencing input: tumor tissue. The receptor comes from a male donor with papillary thyroid cancer or a benign thyroid nodule (not recorded which). Some clones in this sample may be carry-over from other donors' samples. This sequence joins TRBV7-8 and TRBJ2-3; TRBD1 agrees at 8 bases. Here the CDR3 reads CASSPGTGSTDTQYF. In DNA, the CDR3 is TGTGCCAGCAGCCCCGGGACAGGCAGCACAGATACGCAGTATTTT.